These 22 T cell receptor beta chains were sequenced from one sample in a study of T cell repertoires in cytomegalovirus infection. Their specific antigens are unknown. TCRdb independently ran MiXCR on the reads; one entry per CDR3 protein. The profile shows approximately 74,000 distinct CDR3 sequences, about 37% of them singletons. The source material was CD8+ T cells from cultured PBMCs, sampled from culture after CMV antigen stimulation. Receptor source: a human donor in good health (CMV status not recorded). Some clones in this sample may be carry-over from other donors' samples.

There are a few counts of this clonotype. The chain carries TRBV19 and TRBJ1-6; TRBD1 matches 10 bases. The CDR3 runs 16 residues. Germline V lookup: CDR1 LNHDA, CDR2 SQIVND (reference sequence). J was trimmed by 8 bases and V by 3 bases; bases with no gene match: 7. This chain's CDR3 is CASSMHGTGADSPLHF. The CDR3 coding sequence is TGTGCCAGTAGTATGCATGGGACAGGGGCGGATTCACCCCTCCACTTT.

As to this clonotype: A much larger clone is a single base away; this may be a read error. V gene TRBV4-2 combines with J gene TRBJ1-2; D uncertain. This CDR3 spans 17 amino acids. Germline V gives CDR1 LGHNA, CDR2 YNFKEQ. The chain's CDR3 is CASRQDKVGSAFYGYTF. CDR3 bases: TGTGCCAGCAGACAAGATAAGGTGGGGTCAGCCTTCTATGGCTACACCTTC.

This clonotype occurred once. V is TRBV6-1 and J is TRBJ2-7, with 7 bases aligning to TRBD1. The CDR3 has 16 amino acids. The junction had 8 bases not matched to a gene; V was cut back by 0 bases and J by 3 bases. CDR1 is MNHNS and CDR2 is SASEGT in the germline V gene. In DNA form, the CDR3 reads TGTGCCAGCAGTGAAGCGGGACAGAGAACTTTCTACGAGCAGTACTTC. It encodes CASSEAGQRTFYEQYF.

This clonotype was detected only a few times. The CDR3 spells CASSLYGGQGTDTQYF. The CDR3 DNA is TGTGCCAGCAGCTTGTACGGGGGGCAAGGCACAGATACGCAGTATTTT. The chain is built from TRBV7-8 and TRBJ2-3, with D possibly matching TRBD2 (7 bases). Between the trimmed V and J ends, which lost 3 bases and 1 base, there was a span of 14 bases. The CDR3 extends over 16 amino acids. Germline V gene lookup returns CDR1 SGHVS and CDR2 FQNEAQ.

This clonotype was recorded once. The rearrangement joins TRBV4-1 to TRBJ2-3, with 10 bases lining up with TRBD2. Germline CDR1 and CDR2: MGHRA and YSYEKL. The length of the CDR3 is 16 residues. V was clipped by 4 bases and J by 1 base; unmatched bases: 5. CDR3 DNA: TGCGCCAGCAGCCCCGCCACTAGCGGGGGCACAGATACGCAGTATTTT. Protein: CASSPATSGGTDTQYF.

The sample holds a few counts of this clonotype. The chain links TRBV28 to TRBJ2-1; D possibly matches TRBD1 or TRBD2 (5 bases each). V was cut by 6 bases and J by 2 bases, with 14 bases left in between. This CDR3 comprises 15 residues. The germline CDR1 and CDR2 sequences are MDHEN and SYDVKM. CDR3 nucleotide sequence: TGTGCCAGCAGCCAGGACGGGACCACCTACAATGAGCAGTTCTTC. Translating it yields CASSQDGTTYNEQFF.

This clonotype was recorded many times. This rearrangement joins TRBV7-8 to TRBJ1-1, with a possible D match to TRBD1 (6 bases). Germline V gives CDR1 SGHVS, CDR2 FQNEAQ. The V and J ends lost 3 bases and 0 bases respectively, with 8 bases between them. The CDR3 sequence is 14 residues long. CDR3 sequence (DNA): TGTGCCAGCAGCTTCGGACAGTTGAACACTGAAGCTTTCTTT. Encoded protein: CASSFGQLNTEAFF.

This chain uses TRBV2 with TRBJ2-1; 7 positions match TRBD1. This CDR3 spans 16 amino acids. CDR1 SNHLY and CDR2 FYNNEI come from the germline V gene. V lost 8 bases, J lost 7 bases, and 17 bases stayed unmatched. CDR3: CASPLTGIGTENEQFF. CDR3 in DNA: TGTGCCAGCCCCCTCACGGGGATCGGGACAGAGAATGAGCAGTTCTTC.

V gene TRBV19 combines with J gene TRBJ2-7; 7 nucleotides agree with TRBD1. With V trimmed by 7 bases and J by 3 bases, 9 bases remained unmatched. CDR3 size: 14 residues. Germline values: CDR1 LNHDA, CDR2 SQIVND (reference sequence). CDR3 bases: TGTGCCAGTACCGATCGAGGGGGCAGCTACGAGCAGTACTTC. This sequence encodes CASTDRGGSYEQYF.

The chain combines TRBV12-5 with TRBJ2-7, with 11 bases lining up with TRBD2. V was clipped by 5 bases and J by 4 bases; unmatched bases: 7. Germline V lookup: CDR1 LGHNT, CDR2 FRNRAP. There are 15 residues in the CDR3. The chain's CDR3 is CASGRLAGGTYEQYF. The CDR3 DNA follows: TGTGCTAGTGGTCGGCTAGCGGGGGGAACTTACGAGCAGTACTTC. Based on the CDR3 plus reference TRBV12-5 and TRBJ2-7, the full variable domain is DARVTQTPRHKVTEMGQEVTMRCQPILGHNTVFWYRQTMMQGLELLAYFRNRAPLDDSGMPKDRFSAEMPDATLATLKIQPSEPRDSAVYFCASGRLAGGTYEQYFGPGTRLTVT.

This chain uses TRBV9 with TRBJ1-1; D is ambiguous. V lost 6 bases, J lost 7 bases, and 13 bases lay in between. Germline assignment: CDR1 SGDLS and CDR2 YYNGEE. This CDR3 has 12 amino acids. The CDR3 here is CASTGIRGEAFF. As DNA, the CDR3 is TGTGCCAGCACTGGGATTCGGGGTGAAGCTTTCTTT.

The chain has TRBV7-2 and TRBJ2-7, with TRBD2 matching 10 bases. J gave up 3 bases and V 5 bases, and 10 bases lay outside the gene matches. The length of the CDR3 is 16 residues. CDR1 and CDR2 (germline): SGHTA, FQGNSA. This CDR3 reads CASSPASGGAIYEQYF. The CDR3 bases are TGTGCCAGCAGCCCTGCGAGCGGGGGGGCCATCTACGAGCAGTACTTC.

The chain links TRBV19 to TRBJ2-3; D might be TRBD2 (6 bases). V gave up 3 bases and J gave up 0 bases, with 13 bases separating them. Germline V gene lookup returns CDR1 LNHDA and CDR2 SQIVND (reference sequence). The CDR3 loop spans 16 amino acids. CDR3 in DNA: TGTGCCAGTAGTATGACGGCGGGATTTAGCACAGATACGCAGTATTTT. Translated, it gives CASSMTAGFSTDTQYF. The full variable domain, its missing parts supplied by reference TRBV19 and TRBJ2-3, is DGGITQSPKYLFRKEGQNVTLSCEQNLNHDAMYWYRQDPGQGLRLIYYSQIVNDFQKGDIAEGYSVSREKKESFPLTVTSAQKNPTAFYLCASSMTAGFSTDTQYFGPGTRLTVL.

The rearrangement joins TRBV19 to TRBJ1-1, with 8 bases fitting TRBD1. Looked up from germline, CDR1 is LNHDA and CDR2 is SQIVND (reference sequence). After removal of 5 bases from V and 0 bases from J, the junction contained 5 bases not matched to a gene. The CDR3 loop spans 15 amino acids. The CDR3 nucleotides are TGTGCCAGTAGTGTGGGACAGGATTTGAACACTGAAGCTTTCTTT. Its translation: CASSVGQDLNTEAFF.

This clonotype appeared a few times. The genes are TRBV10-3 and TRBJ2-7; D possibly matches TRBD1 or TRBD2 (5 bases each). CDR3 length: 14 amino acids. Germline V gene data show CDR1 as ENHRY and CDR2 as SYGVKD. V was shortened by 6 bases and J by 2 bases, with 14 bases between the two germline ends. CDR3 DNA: TGTGCCATCAGCTCCGGGGACGGTCCCTACGAGCAGTACTTC. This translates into CAISSGDGPYEQYF.

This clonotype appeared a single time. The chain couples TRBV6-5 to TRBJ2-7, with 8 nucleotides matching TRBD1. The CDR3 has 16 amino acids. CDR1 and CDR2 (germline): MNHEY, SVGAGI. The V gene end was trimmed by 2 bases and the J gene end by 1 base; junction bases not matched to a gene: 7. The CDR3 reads CASSYKVGDRSYEQYF. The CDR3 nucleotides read TGTGCCAGCAGTTACAAGGTGGGGGACAGGTCCTACGAGCAGTACTTC.

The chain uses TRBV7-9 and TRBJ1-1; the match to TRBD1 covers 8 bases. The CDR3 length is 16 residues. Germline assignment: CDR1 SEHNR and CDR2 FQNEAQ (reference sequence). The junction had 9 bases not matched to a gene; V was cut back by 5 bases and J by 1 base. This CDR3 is CASSRRDRSPNTEAFF. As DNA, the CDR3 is TGTGCCAGCAGCAGAAGGGACAGGTCCCCGAACACTGAAGCTTTCTTT.

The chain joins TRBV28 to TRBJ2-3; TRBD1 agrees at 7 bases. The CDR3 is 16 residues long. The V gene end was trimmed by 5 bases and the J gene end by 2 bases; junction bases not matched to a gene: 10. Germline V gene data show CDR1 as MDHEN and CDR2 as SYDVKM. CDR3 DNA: TGTGCCAGCAGTGGCCCGACAGGGAGCATCACAGATACGCAGTATTTT. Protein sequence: CASSGPTGSITDTQYF. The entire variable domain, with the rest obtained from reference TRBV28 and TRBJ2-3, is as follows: DVKVTQSSRYLVKRTGEKVFLECVQDMDHENMFWYRQDPGLGLRLIYFSYDVKMKEKGDIPEGYSVSREKKERFSLILESASTNQTSMYLCASSGPTGSITDTQYFGPGTRLTVL.

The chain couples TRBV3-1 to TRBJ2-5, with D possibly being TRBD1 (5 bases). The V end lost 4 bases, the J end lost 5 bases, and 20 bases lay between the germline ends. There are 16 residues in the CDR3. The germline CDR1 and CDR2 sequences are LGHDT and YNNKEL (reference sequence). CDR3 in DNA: TGTGCCAGCAGCCCTAGTACGTATGGGGCTGGGGAGACCCAGTACTTC. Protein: CASSPSTYGAGETQYF.

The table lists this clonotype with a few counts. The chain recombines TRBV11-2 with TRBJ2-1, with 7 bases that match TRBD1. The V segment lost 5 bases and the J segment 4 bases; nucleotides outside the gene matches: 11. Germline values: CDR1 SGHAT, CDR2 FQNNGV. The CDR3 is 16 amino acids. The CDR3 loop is CASSPDRAPTYNEQFF. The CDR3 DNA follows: TGTGCCAGCAGCCCAGACAGGGCCCCAACATACAATGAGCAGTTCTTC.

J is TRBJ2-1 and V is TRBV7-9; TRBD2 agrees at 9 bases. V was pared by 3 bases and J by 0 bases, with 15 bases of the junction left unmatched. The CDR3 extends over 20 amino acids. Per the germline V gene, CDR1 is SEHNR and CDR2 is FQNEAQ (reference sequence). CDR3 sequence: CASSFSRASGKYSSYNEQFF. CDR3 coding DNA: TGTGCCAGCAGCTTTAGCCGTGCTAGCGGGAAATACAGCTCCTACAATGAGCAGTTCTTC.

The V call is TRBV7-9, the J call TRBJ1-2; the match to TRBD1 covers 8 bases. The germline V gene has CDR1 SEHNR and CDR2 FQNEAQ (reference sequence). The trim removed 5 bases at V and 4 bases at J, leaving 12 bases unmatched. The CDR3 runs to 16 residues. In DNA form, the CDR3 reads TGTGCCAGCAGCCCGCGGGACAGGTCCACTCTCTATGGCTACACCTTC. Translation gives CASSPRDRSTLYGYTF.